This TCR beta chain was captured in a study of blood T cell repertoires in COVID-19. Study processing details: Reference gene primer amplification yielded estimated nucleated cell counts. Clones were sequenced by immunoSEQ multiplex PCR, and TCRdb holds only the in-frame ones, with some missing. V, J and clone size reflect that table, while D and trimming were determined from the DNA. The sample consists of about 6,800 clones, approximately 91% of them appearing once. The ends lost 6 bases at V and 8 bases at J; junction bases unmatched: 13. Germline CDR1 SNHLY, CDR2 FYNNEI. This CDR3 has 15 amino acids.

This chain links TRBV2 with TRBJ1-5, with 7 bases fitting TRBD1. The clonotype comes from a human donor in a cohort sampled during active COVID-19. The material sequenced was peripheral blood. The CDR3 protein is CASRLPGQLHEPQHF. CDR3 sequence (DNA): TGTGCCAGCAGACTCCCGGGACAGTTACACGAGCCCCAGCATTTT.